Reported below is one TCR beta chain. The target of this receptor is not known. Per-base qualities were not stored, and no clone one base away is much larger. Libraries came from the immunoSEQ multiplex PCR assay. For the multiplex PCR, a mixture combining 60 forward primers for TCR Vbeta segments and 13 reverse primers for TCR Jbeta segments was used. The CDR3 region of rearranged TCR beta genes was amplified from genomic DNA with a multiplex PCR assay. The amplified TCR beta libraries were sequenced on the Illumina HiSeq System as 87-base-pair reads. The original methods were these. Across the 670 or so repertoires, a later analysis counted approximately 75 million unique TCR beta chains, roughly 11 million of which were shared by at least two donors. A nearest-neighbor algorithm error-corrected the raw reads and collapsed the reads into unique sequences, merging closely related sequences to remove PCR and sequencing errors. Alignment of CDR3 sequences to IMGT reference sequences was used to assign V, D and J gene segments. For a sequence to be retained, at least a six-nucleotide match to both a V gene segment and a J gene segment was required. Rearrangements were classified as productive when the CDR3 lacked stop codons and remained in frame with V and J, and all other rearrangements were classified as non-productive. Following IMGT convention, CDR3 was defined as the stretch from the second conserved V-encoded cysteine up to the conserved J-encoded phenylalanine. In an earlier analysis of 500 to 650 of the donors, sequences lacking an unambiguous match to a single V gene segment were excluded. In an earlier analysis of roughly 600 of the donors, a V segment was called functional when productive rearrangements were above 56.7%, and segregating when the standard deviation between donors exceeded 5%. A statistical classification framework was built to diagnose cytomegalovirus status from the catalog of TCR beta chain sequences. In a later analysis, V and J genes were assigned by comparing TCR nucleotide sequences against IMGT/GENE-DB human TR gene sequences. The TCRdist pipeline was used in a later analysis to assign CDR3 sequences and most-parsimonious VDJ recombination scenarios. A later analysis defined each TCR beta chain by its CDR3 amino acid sequence plus V-gene family, and excluded reads lacking a unique V-gene family. A later analysis removed 500 to 650 highly shared, low-generation-probability nucleotide sequences to deal with suspected cross-contamination and a sequencing artifact. In a later analysis, a clonal expansion index for each public chain was calculated from normalized within-repertoire ranks of inferred template counts. Generation probabilities in a later analysis came from a VDJ recombination model fitted to out-of-frame rearrangements, and those results were checked against IGoR. In a later analysis, TCR-TCR, TCR-HLA and TCR-CMV co-occurrence was scored with hypergeometric tests, and a repertoire-size bias correction was applied to TCR pairs. A later analysis estimated false discovery rates by permuting HLA or CMV assignments 20 times. A later analysis grouped co-occurring TCRs with DBSCAN, adding TCRdist sequence similarity when clustering within HLA-allele-positive subsets. Repertoires with fewer than 30,000 or more than 120,000 public chains, plus five repertoires with anomalous nucleotide sharing, were excluded from co-occurrence clustering. TCRdb provides this immuneACCESS table in a form limited to in-frame rearrangements. Some clones are lacking; in checked studies, under half of them reflect an unresolved V gene, and why the rest are absent is not known. V, J and clone size are taken as reported in that table, and D and trimming were inferred from the DNA itself. The table for this sample lists 160,000 or so clones; around three quarters of them were counted only once. The top ten hold about 1% of the sample.

This record belongs to a study of cytomegalovirus exposure and HLA in healthy donors (dated 2017 in TCRdb). Context from the whole study: In an earlier analysis of 450 to 750 of the donors, 276 Gb of sequence data and 90 million to 130 million unique TCR beta sequences from 180 million or so T cells were reported. The study was designed to test whether signatures of past pathogen exposure could be identified by cataloging public T cell receptors. Using immunosequencing, the study profiled T cell repertoires from fewer than 850 subjects and related those repertoires to cytomegalovirus serostatus. Because of strong linkage in the cohort, roughly five DR-DQ haplotypes were treated as single units for association and clustering. Every discovery cohort repertoire had been produced on one sequencing platform. The number of donors typed differed by locus, with about 629-630 for A, B, C, DRB1 and DQB1, 522 for DQA1, 606 for DPA1, and under 490 for DPB1. A later analysis re-examined previously published TCR beta repertoires from several hundred donors and added high-resolution HLA genotyping to investigate patterns of TCR occurrence. An early release covering roughly 580 HLA-typed donors comprised approximately 290 gigabases of sequencing data and around 80 million unique TCR sequences. Genome-wide SNP genotypes for about 65% of the 666 donors were used in a later genetic analysis, which treated that subset as a discovery cohort. Among some 400 genotyped donors of the cohort, an average of roughly 240,000 unique TCR beta nucleotide sequences were sequenced per donor, approximately 20% of them non-productive. In addition to the first cohort of around 670 subjects, a separate validation cohort of under 150 different subjects was used. Donor age, sex, ethnicity and CMV serostatus were compiled alongside the repertoire data. The genetic ancestry cluster associated with self-reported Caucasian donors included 80% to 90% of the roughly 400 genotyped donors. HLA typing included class I and class II loci at four-digit resolution. An earlier analysis of around 540 of the donors applied high-throughput TCR beta sequencing to assess whether each TCR beta V gene segment acted as functional or pseudogenic. To predict cytomegalovirus infection status, the study brought together high-throughput TCR immunosequencing, statistical association of individual TCRs with disease status, and machine learning. Rather than using new phenotypic data, the later analysis identified candidate immune exposures from TCR beta sequences and from how often those sequences occurred across donors. On the study overall, not on this receptor specifically: At a false discovery rate of 0.05, a later analysis linked 16,000 or so TCR beta sequences to specific HLA alleles. In a later analysis, HLA-associated TCR beta chains showed more clonal expansion and lower generation probabilities than non-associated chains that were equally common. In this cohort, only TCR beta chains were sequenced, and detectable features were limited by the absence of alpha or paired-chain data. Seventeen rarely observed V segments, including chromosome 9 orphons, were excluded from the earlier analysis of about 500 of the donors because counts were too low. The presence/absence analyses assumed that sequencing depth was roughly uniform across donors, and that assumption may not be true. A group of highly shared sequence variants was considered likely to be a technical artifact of the sequencing pipeline. In a later analysis, TCR association rates were found to vary across HLA loci, with the most associated TCRs seen for DRB1 alleles and the fewest for HLA-C alleles. It was suggested by the authors that the approach could potentially be generalized to other disease states and immunological phenotypes. While some public TCRs were present in many individuals, most TCR sequences turned up only very rarely across donors. In a later analysis, several top co-occurrence clusters were reported to appear linked to parvovirus B19, influenza, CMV and Epstein-Barr virus. Correlated functional status among segregating V segments might reflect linkage disequilibrium, but an unknown experimental factor could not be ruled out. In the study, approximately 160 TCR beta chains were listed as associated with cytomegalovirus. Assigning TCR associations to individual alleles was difficult when HLA alleles, especially DR and DQ, strongly co-occurred. A later genetic analysis reported fewer N-insertions in productive TCRs among donors in an Asian-associated ancestry cluster than the approximately 700-donor mean. Because HLA typing was unavailable for some donors at each locus, only the typed subset was used in association tests. A later analysis found that most CMV-associated TCR beta chains appeared HLA-restricted, with HLA associations seemingly driven largely by CMV exposure. In an earlier analysis of more than 500 of the donors, most TCR beta V segments appeared in productive rearrangements about 90% or about 30% of the time, broadly matching IMGT annotations. A further reported finding was that TCR beta sequences accurately predicted the HLA-A and HLA-B alleles for most subjects in the first cohort. The only immune exposure information available for the cohort was CMV serostatus. A few of the identified cytomegalovirus-associated TCR beta chains were confirmed in vitro to be specific for cytomegalovirus antigens. The classifier was reported to diagnose cytomegalovirus status with high specificity and sensitivity in both the original and validation cohorts. V-gene and J-gene trimming of TCR beta chains was associated with a missense DCLRE1C variant in a later genetic analysis, and the association was replicated in an independent cohort.

The cohort was made up of 650 to 700 healthy bone marrow donors. Cohort members were all nominally healthy when sampled, although unrecorded immune exposures were likely present. The donor tested CMV seronegative and was one of the 352 seronegative cohort members. A peripheral blood sample was provided by each donor, and peripheral blood mononuclear cells were used for TCR beta sequencing. Genomic DNA was extracted from the blood cell samples with the Qiagen DNeasy Blood Extraction Kit. The receptor comes from a woman aged 40 to 49 in good health and CMV-seronegative. Sequencing was done on a sample of PBMCs.

Read as DNA, the sequence is TGTGCCAGCAGTGTGGAGGGTAGGAACACTGAAGCTTTCTTT. Its translation reads: CASSVEGRNTEAFF. The chain employs TRBV2 and TRBJ1-1; there is no confident call for the D gene. Measured from the cysteine to the phenylalanine, the CDR3 is 14 residues long. The read is trimmed to its CDR3 DNA, 42 bases read in frame from base 1. The V and J ends are trimmed by 4 bases and 1 base, leaving 10 bases between them. CDR1 and CDR2 were assigned from the germline V gene as SNHLY and FYNNEI.